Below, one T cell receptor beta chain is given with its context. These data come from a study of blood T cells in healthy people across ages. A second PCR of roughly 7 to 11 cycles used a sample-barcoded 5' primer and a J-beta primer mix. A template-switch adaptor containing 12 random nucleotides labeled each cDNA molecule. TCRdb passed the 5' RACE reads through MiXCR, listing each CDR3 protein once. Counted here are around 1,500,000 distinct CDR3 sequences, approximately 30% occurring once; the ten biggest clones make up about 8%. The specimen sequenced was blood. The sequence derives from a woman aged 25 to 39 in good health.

The CDR3 sequence is CASSALGGGDEKLFF. CDR3 coding DNA: TGTGCCAGCAGCGCCCTCGGAGGGGGGGATGAAAAACTGTTTTTT. The J gene is TRBJ1-4, the V gene TRBV5-5; D possibly corresponds to TRBD1 (6 bases). Germline CDR1 and CDR2: SGHKS and YYEKEE (reference sequence). V was trimmed by 4 bases and J by 6 bases, leaving 16 bases between them. CDR3 length: 15 residues.